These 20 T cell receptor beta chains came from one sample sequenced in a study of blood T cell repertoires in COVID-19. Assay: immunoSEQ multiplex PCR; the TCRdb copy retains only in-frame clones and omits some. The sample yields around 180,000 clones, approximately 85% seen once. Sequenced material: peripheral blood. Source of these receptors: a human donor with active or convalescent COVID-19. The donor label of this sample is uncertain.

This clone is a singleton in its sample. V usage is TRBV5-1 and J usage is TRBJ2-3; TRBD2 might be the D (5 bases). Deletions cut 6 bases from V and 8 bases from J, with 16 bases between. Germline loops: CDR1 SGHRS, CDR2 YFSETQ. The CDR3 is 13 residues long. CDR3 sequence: CASTVARGSTQYF. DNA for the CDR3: TGCGCCAGCACCGTGGCCCGGGGTAGTACGCAGTATTTT.

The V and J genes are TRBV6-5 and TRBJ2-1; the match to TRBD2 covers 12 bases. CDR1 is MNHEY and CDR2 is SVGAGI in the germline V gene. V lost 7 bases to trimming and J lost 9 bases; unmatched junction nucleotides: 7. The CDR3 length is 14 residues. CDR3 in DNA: TGTGCCAGCATCCCACTAGCGGGGGGTGGTGAGCAGTTCTTC. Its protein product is CASIPLAGGGEQFF.

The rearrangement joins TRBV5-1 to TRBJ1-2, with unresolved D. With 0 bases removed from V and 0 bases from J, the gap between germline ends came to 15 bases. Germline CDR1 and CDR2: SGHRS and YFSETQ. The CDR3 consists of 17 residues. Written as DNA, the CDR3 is TGCGCCAGCAGCTTGGAGAGGGTAACAGCAGCTAACTATGGCTACACCTTC. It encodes CASSLERVTAANYGYTF. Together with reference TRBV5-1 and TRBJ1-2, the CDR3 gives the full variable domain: KAGVTQTPRYLIKTRGQQVTLSCSPISGHRSVSWYQQTPGQGLQFLFEYFSETQRNKGNFPGRFSGRQFSNSRSEMNVSTLELGDSALYLCASSLERVTAANYGYTFGSGTRLTVV.

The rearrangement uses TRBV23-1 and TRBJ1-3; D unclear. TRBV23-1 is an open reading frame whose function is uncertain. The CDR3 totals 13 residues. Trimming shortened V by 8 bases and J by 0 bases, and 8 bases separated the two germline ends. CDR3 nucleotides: TGCGCCAGCCGACTGAGCTCTGGAAACACCATATATTTT. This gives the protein CASRLSSGNTIYF.

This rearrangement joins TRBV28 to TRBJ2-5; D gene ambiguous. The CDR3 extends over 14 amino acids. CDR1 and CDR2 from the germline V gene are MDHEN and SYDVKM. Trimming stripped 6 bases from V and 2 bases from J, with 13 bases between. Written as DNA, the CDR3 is TGTGCCAGCAGCCCGACTGAAATTCAAGAGACCCAGTACTTC. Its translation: CASSPTEIQETQYF.

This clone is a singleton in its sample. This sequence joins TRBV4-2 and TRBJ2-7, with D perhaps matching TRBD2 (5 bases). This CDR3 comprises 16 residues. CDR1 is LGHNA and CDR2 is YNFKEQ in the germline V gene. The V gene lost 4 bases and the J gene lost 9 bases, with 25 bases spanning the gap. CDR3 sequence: CASSLSQAESLRGQYF. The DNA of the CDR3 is TGTGCCAGCAGCCTCTCTCAAGCGGAAAGCCTACGAGGGCAGTACTTC.

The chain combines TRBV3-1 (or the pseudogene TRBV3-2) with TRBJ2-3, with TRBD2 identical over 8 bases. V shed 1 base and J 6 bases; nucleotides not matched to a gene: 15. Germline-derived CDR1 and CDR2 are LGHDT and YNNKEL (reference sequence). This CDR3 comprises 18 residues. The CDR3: CASSQAALAGGLGDTQYF. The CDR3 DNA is TGTGCCAGCAGCCAAGCGGCTTTGGCGGGGGGCCTTGGGGATACGCAGTATTTT.

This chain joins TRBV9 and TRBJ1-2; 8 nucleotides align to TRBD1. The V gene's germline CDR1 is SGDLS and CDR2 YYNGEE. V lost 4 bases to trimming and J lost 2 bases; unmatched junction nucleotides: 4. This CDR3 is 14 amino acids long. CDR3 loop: CASSTHRGNYGYTF. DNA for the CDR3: TGTGCCAGCAGCACGCACAGGGGGAACTATGGCTACACCTTC.

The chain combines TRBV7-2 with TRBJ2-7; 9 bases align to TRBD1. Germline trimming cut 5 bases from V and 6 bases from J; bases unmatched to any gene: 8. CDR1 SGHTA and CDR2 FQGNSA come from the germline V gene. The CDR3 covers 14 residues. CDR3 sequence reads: CASSKRQGGGEQYF. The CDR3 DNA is TGTGCCAGCAGCAAGCGACAGGGGGGCGGCGAGCAGTACTTC.

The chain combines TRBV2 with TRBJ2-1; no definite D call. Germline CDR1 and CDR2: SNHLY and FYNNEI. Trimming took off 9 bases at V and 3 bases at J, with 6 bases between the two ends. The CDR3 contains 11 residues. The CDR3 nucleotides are TGTGCCAGTTTCAGCTACAATGAGCAGTTCTTC. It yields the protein CASFSYNEQFF.

CDR3 in amino acids: CASSLGGGRGPQETQYF. The CDR3 coding sequence is TGCGCCAGCAGCTTGGGAGGCGGCAGGGGCCCCCAAGAGACCCAGTACTTC. V gene TRBV5-1 combines with J gene TRBJ2-5; a weak D match, TRBD1 (6 bases). With 0 bases removed from V and 1 base from J, the gap between germline ends came to 16 bases. This CDR3 comprises 17 residues. The germline CDR1 and CDR2 sequences are SGHRS and YFSETQ.

CDR3 protein: CASSVGGTGAIKGETQYF. DNA for the CDR3: TGTGCCAGCAGCGTAGGGGGGACAGGGGCCATAAAAGGAGAGACCCAGTACTTC. The chain recombines TRBV9 with TRBJ2-5, with 10 bases fitting TRBD1. There are 18 residues in the CDR3. Trimming took 0 bases from V and 4 from J; bases not matched to a gene: 12. The germline gives CDR1 SGDLS, CDR2 YYNGEE.

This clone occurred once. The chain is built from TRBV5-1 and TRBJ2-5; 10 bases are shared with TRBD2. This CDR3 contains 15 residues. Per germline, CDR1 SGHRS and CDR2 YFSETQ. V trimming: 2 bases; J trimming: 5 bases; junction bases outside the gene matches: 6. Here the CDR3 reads CASSFLAGGEETQYF. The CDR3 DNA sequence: TGCGCCAGCAGCTTCTTAGCGGGAGGCGAGGAGACCCAGTACTTC.

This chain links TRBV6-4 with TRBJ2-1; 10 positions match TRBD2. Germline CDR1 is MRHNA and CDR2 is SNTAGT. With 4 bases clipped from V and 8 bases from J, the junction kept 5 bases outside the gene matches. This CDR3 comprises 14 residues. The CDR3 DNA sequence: TGTGCCAGCAGTGGCCTAGCGGGAGTAGATGAGCAGTTCTTC. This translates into CASSGLAGVDEQFF.

CDR3 region: CASMTWGTPSYNEQFF. Here the CDR3 DNA reads TGTGCCAGCATGACGTGGGGCACCCCCTCCTACAATGAGCAGTTCTTC. The chain is built from TRBV27 and TRBJ2-1; possibly TRBD1 for D (5 bases). The germline CDR1 and CDR2 sequences are MNHEY and SMNVEV (reference sequence). V was cut by 7 bases and J by 0 bases, with 16 bases left in between. The CDR3 spans 16 residues.

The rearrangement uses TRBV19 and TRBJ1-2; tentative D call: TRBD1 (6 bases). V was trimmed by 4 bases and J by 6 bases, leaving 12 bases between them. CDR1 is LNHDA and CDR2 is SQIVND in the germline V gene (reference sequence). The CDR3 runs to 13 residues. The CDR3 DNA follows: TGTGCCAGTAGTACCCGGGACATTGATGGCTACACCTTC. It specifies CASSTRDIDGYTF.

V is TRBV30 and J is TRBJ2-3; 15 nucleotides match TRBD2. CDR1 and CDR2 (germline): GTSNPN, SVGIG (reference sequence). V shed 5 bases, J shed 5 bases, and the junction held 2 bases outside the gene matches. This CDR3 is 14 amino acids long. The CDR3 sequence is CAWGLAGGQDTQYF. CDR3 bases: TGTGCCTGGGGACTAGCGGGGGGGCAAGATACGCAGTATTTT.

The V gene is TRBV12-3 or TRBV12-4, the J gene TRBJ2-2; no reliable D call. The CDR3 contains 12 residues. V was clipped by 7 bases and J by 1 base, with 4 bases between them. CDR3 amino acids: CASTQNTGELFF. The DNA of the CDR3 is TGTGCCAGCACCCAGAACACCGGGGAGCTGTTTTTT.

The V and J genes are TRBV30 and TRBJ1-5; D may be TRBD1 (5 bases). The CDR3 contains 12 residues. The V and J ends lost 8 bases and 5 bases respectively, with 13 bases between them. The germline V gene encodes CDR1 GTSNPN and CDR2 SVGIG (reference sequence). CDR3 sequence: CAMEQGYQPQHF. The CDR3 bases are TGTGCCATGGAGCAGGGCTATCAGCCCCAGCATTTT.

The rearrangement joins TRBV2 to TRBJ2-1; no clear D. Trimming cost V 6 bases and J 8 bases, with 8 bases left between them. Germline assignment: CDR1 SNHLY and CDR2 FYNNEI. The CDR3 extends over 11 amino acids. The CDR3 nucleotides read TGTGCCAGCAGCGCAGTCTATGAGCAGTTCTTC. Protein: CASSAVYEQFF.